Below are 11 T cell receptor beta chains sequenced from a single sample in a study of molecular identifiers for immune sequencing clone quantification. TCRdb independently ran MiXCR on the PCR reads; one entry per CDR3 protein. The table lists some 580,000 distinct CDR3 sequences, about 25% of them singletons. Sequences were obtained from naive CD8+ T cells from blood, with Jurkat cell RNA spiked in. Subset noted: FACS-sorted CD8+CD4-CCR7+CD45RA+ naive T cells. The origin of the receptors is a human donor in good health. Some libraries in this study had Jurkat cell RNA spiked in.

In its sample, this clonotype was seen a few times. A read error may be the cause here, since a much bigger clone is one base away. V gene TRBV20-1 combines with J gene TRBJ2-3; D unclear. The length of the CDR3 is 15 residues. Trimming removed 0 bases at V and 4 bases at J, with 14 bases between. Looked up from germline, CDR1 is DFQATT and CDR2 is SNEGSKA (reference sequence). The CDR3 nucleotides are TGCAGTGCTAGAGATGGTGTGTTACGCGCAGATACGCAGTATTTT. Translated, it gives CSARDGVLRADTQYF.

Details on this clonotype: This could be a read error, since a much larger clone is one nucleotide away. The chain combines TRBV20-1 with TRBJ1-1; maybe TRBD1 (5 bases). This CDR3 comprises 11 residues. Looked up from germline, CDR1 is DFQATT and CDR2 is SNEGSKA (reference sequence). The CDR3 DNA is TGCGGTGGGGCCCTTAACACTGAAGCTTTCTTT. Its protein product is CGGALNTEAFF.

This clonotype was detected only a few times. This chain uses TRBV12-3 or TRBV12-4 with TRBJ2-3; possible D gene TRBD1, 6 bases. TRBJ1-5 explains the end of the DNA better; the J call may be wrong. There are 14 residues in the CDR3. The CDR3 protein is CASSQAGGTDTQHF. The CDR3 DNA reads as TGTGCCAGCAGTCAGGCCGGGGGCACAGATACGCAGCATTTT.

This clonotype occurred many times. The J gene is TRBJ1-1, the V gene TRBV13, with D possibly matching TRBD1 (5 bases). There are 13 residues in the CDR3. The V gene lost 3 bases and the J gene lost 3 bases, with 8 bases spanning the gap. Germline CDR1 PRHDT, CDR2 FYEKMQ (reference sequence). The CDR3 protein is CASSLTVDTEAFF. DNA for the CDR3: TGTGCCAGCAGCTTGACAGTGGACACTGAAGCTTTCTTT. The full variable domain, rest sourced from reference TRBV13 and TRBJ1-1, is AAGVIQSPRHLIKEKRETATLKCYPIPRHDTVYWYQQGPGQDPQFLISFYEKMQSDKGSIPDRFSAQQFSDYHSELNMSSLELGDSALYFCASSLTVDTEAFFGQGTRLTVV.

This clonotype was detected ten times or more. The V call is TRBV12-3 or TRBV12-4, the J call TRBJ1-2, with a weak D call TRBD1 (5 bases). CDR3 length: 14 residues. V gave up 7 bases and J gave up 4 bases, with 16 bases separating them. CDR3 sequence reads: CASTDGAGVYGYTF. CDR3 DNA sequence: TGTGCCAGCACCGATGGGGCAGGCGTCTATGGCTACACCTTC.

This chain connects TRBV27 to TRBJ2-7; perhaps D is TRBD1 or TRBD2 (6 bases each). V lost 6 bases, J lost 3 bases, and 21 bases lay in between. The CDR3 length is 16 residues. Germline CDR1 MNHEY, CDR2 SMNVEV (reference sequence). The CDR3 sequence: CASRSLPSGDFYEQYF. The CDR3 region has the DNA TGTGCCAGCAGAAGTTTACCTTCAGGGGACTTCTACGAGCAGTACTTC.

Comments on this clonotype: A read error may produce the germline difference seen at one junction end. V usage is TRBV6-2 or TRBV6-3 and J usage is TRBJ2-3; a possible D gene is TRBD2 (6 bases). The V gene's germline CDR1 is MNHEY and CDR2 SVGEGT. The CDR3 is 16 amino acids. The CDR3 loop is CASSFSSESKADTRYF. In nucleotides, the CDR3 is TGTGCCAGCAGTTTCTCTAGCGAAAGTAAGGCAGATACGCGGTATTTT.

V and J are TRBV13 and TRBJ1-1; TRBD1 matches at 8 bases. Germline values: CDR1 PRHDT, CDR2 FYEKMQ (reference sequence). CDR3 length equals 14 residues. The V and J ends lost 5 bases and 4 bases, in that order; junction bases with no gene match: 6. The CDR3 is CASSPGQGCTEAFF. As DNA, the CDR3 is TGTGCCAGCAGCCCCGGACAGGGCTGCACTGAAGCTTTCTTT.

This clonotype has ten or more counts. The chain carries TRBV2 and TRBJ2-3, with 9 nucleotides matching TRBD1. This CDR3 has 15 amino acids. In germline, CDR1 is SNHLY, CDR2 FYNNEI. The J segment lost 0 bases and the V segment lost 5 bases, leaving 3 bases of the junction unmatched. CDR3 DNA sequence: TGTGCCAGCAGTCCCGGACAGGGGAGCACAGATACGCAGTATTTT. Amino acids: CASSPGQGSTDTQYF.

This clonotype was counted at least ten times. The rearrangement joins TRBV2 to TRBJ1-2; 7 bases are shared with TRBD1. With V trimmed by 1 base and J by 4 bases, 3 bases remained unmatched. CDR3 length: 14 residues. In germline, CDR1 is SNHLY, CDR2 FYNNEI. CDR3 loop: CASSEGDSIYGYTF. CDR3 sequence (DNA): TGTGCCAGCAGTGAAGGGGACAGCATCTATGGCTACACCTTC.

The V and J genes are TRBV7-9 and TRBJ1-5; 7 bases map to TRBD1. Germline values: CDR1 SEHNR, CDR2 FQNEAQ (reference sequence). The V and J ends lost 5 bases and 0 bases, in that order; junction bases with no gene match: 4. The CDR3 consists of 15 residues. The CDR3 here is CASSTGADSNQPQHF. The CDR3 bases are TGTGCCAGCAGCACAGGGGCAGATAGCAATCAGCCCCAGCATTTT. Full variable domain (missing parts from reference TRBV7-9 and TRBJ1-5): DTGVSQNPRHKITKRGQNVTFRCDPISEHNRLYWYRQTLGQGPEFLTYFQNEAQLEKSRLLSDRFSAERPKGSFSTLEIQRTEQGDSAMYLCASSTGADSNQPQHFGDGTRLSIL.